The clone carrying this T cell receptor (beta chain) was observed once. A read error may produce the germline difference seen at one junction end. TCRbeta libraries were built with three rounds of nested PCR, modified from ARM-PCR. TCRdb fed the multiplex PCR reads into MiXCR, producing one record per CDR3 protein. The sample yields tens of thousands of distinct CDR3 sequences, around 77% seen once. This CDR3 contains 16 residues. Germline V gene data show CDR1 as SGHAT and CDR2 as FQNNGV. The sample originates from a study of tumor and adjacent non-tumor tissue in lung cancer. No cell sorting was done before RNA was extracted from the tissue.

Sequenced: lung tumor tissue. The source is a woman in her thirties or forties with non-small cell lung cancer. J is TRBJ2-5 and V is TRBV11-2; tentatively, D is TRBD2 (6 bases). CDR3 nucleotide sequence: TGTGTCAGCAGCTTAGTTGAGCGGAGGGCCCAAGAGGCCCAGTACTTC. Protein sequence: CVSSLVERRAQEAQYF. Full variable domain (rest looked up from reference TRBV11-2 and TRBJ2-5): EAGVAQSPRYKIIEKRQSVAFWCNPISGHATLYWYQQILGQGPKLLIQFQNNGVVDDSQLPKDRFSAERLKGVDSTLKIQPAKLEDSAVYLCVSSLVERRAQEAQYFGPGTRLLVL.